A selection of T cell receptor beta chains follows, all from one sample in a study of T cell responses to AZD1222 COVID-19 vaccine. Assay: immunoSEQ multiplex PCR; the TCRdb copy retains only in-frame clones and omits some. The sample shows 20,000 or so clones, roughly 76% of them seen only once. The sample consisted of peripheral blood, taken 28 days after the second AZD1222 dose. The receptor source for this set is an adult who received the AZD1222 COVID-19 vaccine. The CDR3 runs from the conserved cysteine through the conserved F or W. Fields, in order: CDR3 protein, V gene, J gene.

cdr3_aa: CASSLGLHNSPLHF; v_call: TRBV5-1; j_call: TRBJ1-6
cdr3_aa: CASSLERESPLHF; v_call: TRBV12-3/TRBV12-4; j_call: TRBJ1-6
cdr3_aa: CASRDTGPHRYEQYF; v_call: TRBV5-1; j_call: TRBJ2-7
cdr3_aa: CASSGDRLGANVLTF; v_call: TRBV2; j_call: TRBJ2-6
cdr3_aa: CASSFRGLSFREAFF; v_call: TRBV7-2; j_call: TRBJ1-1
cdr3_aa: CASSLSGHSYEQYF; v_call: TRBV27; j_call: TRBJ2-7
cdr3_aa: CASRPDSLGEAFF; v_call: TRBV7-8; j_call: TRBJ1-1
cdr3_aa: CASSSAGGASDTQYF; v_call: TRBV5-1; j_call: TRBJ2-3
cdr3_aa: CASSPEAGEGYGYTF; v_call: TRBV2; j_call: TRBJ1-2
cdr3_aa: CASSPPQAMNTEAFF; v_call: TRBV18; j_call: TRBJ1-1
cdr3_aa: CASSYRGFGSPLHF; v_call: TRBV6-5; j_call: TRBJ1-6
cdr3_aa: CASSSPPSGLHEQYF; v_call: TRBV5-8; j_call: TRBJ2-7
cdr3_aa: CASSSRLAGDYNEQFF; v_call: TRBV2; j_call: TRBJ2-1
cdr3_aa: CASSPGRSSYEQYF; v_call: TRBV7-9; j_call: TRBJ2-7
cdr3_aa: CASSPGGPHTEAFF; v_call: TRBV7-6; j_call: TRBJ1-1
cdr3_aa: CASSQGPNRNTEAFF; v_call: TRBV5-6; j_call: TRBJ1-1
cdr3_aa: CASSLPTTGDSNQPQHF; v_call: TRBV7-2; j_call: TRBJ1-5
cdr3_aa: CATSTGDTEAFF; v_call: TRBV10-3; j_call: TRBJ1-1
cdr3_aa: CASRAGQLRLNIQYF; v_call: TRBV2; j_call: TRBJ2-4
cdr3_aa: CASSPRTGVDGYTF; v_call: TRBV18; j_call: TRBJ1-2
cdr3_aa: CASSFVPPGTGPHEQYF; v_call: TRBV7-6; j_call: TRBJ2-7
cdr3_aa: CASRPLSGNTIYF; v_call: TRBV7-2; j_call: TRBJ1-3
cdr3_aa: CAISEAPGIYGYTF; v_call: TRBV10-3; j_call: TRBJ1-2
cdr3_aa: CASSSRTSGEDTQYF; v_call: TRBV5-4; j_call: TRBJ2-3
cdr3_aa: CASSLGWTGGNTEAFF; v_call: TRBV2; j_call: TRBJ1-1
cdr3_aa: CASSTAGVQETQYF; v_call: TRBV19; j_call: TRBJ2-5
cdr3_aa: CASSLDRGGSTDTQYF; v_call: TRBV5-5; j_call: TRBJ2-3
cdr3_aa: CASSTTTRKGYGYTF; v_call: TRBV27; j_call: TRBJ1-2
cdr3_aa: CATSRGSIAGGNQETQYF; v_call: TRBV15; j_call: TRBJ2-5
cdr3_aa: CASSQEQGATVNEKLFF; v_call: TRBV3-1/TRBV3-2; j_call: TRBJ1-4
cdr3_aa: CASSQGAAGEQDTQYF; v_call: TRBV4-3; j_call: TRBJ2-3
cdr3_aa: CASSFQAYEQYF; v_call: TRBV28; j_call: TRBJ2-7
cdr3_aa: CAIMEGRSYEQYF; v_call: TRBV10-3; j_call: TRBJ2-7
cdr3_aa: CASRVGEGNIQYF; v_call: TRBV7-9; j_call: TRBJ2-4
cdr3_aa: CASSLGPGGRSYEQYF; v_call: TRBV7-2; j_call: TRBJ2-7
cdr3_aa: CSASNPGVGGYTF; v_call: TRBV20-1; j_call: TRBJ1-2
cdr3_aa: CASGLGQPRSGNTIYF; v_call: TRBV12-5; j_call: TRBJ1-3
cdr3_aa: CASSLPQGNTIYF; v_call: TRBV5-6; j_call: TRBJ1-3
cdr3_aa: CASRRDYPYEQYF; v_call: TRBV6-5; j_call: TRBJ2-7
cdr3_aa: CASTSTLGRMNTEAFF; v_call: TRBV4-3; j_call: TRBJ1-1
cdr3_aa: CASSPAAGGLETQYF; v_call: TRBV7-6; j_call: TRBJ2-5
cdr3_aa: CASSFRLSGANVLTF; v_call: TRBV7-2; j_call: TRBJ2-6
cdr3_aa: CASSYQGAISREAFF; v_call: TRBV6-5; j_call: TRBJ1-1
cdr3_aa: CAISESVTGGHEQYF; v_call: TRBV10-3; j_call: TRBJ2-7
cdr3_aa: CAVGGGNQPQHF; v_call: TRBV10-3; j_call: TRBJ1-5
cdr3_aa: CASSLAKPTNGLAHYEQYF; v_call: TRBV13; j_call: TRBJ2-7
cdr3_aa: CASSSASGANVLTF; v_call: TRBV7-9; j_call: TRBJ2-6
cdr3_aa: CASSLSTGLNPVNEQFF; v_call: TRBV27; j_call: TRBJ2-1
cdr3_aa: CASSVDSGSYEQYF; v_call: TRBV19; j_call: TRBJ2-7
cdr3_aa: CASSYSRVKLDYGYTF; v_call: TRBV6-6; j_call: TRBJ1-2
cdr3_aa: CASSQVLQGARNEQFF; v_call: TRBV3-1/TRBV3-2; j_call: TRBJ2-1
cdr3_aa: CASSGDSRWPQHF; v_call: TRBV2; j_call: TRBJ1-5
cdr3_aa: CASTLRGMTEAFF; v_call: TRBV7-2; j_call: TRBJ1-1